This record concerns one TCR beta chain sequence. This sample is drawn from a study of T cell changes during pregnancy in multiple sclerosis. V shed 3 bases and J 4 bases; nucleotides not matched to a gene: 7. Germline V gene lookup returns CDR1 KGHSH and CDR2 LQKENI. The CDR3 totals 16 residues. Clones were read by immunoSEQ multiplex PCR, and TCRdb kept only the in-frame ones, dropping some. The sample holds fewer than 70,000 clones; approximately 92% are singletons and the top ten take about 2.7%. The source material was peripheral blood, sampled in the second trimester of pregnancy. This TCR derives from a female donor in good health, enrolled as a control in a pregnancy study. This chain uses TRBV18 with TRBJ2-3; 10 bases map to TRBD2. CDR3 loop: CASSPRGTSGADTQYF. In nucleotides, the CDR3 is TGTGCCAGCTCACCCAGAGGAACTAGCGGGGCAGATACGCAGTATTTT.